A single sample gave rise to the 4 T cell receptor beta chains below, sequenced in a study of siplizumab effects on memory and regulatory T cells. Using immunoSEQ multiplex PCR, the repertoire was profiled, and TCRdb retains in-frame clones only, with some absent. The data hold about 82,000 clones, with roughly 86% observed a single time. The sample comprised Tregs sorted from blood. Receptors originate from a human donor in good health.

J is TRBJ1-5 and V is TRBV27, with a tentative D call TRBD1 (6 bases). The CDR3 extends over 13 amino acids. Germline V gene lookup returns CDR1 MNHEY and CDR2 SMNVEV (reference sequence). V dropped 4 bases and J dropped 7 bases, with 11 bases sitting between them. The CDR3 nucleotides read TGTGCCAGCAGTTCCATGGGGGGCCAGCCCCAGCATTTT. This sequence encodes CASSSMGGQPQHF.

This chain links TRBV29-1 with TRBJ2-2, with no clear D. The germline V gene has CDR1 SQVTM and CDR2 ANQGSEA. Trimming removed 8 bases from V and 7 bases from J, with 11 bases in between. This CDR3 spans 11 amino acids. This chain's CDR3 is CSYSQGGELFF. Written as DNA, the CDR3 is TGCAGCTATAGTCAAGGCGGGGAGCTGTTTTTT.

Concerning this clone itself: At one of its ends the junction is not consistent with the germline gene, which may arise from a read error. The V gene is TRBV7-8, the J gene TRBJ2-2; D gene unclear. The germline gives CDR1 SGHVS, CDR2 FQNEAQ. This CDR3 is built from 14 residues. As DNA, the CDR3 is TGTGCCAGCAGCTTAGCGCAGAACGCCGGGGAGCTGTTTTTT. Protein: CASSLAQNAGELFF.

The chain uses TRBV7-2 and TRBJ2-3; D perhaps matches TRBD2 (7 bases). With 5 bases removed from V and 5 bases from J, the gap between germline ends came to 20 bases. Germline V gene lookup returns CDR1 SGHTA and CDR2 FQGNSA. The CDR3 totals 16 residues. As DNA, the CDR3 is TGTGCCAGCAGCCCCGTAAGGGGGGGCCCTGGAGATACGCAGTATTTT. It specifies CASSPVRGGPGDTQYF.